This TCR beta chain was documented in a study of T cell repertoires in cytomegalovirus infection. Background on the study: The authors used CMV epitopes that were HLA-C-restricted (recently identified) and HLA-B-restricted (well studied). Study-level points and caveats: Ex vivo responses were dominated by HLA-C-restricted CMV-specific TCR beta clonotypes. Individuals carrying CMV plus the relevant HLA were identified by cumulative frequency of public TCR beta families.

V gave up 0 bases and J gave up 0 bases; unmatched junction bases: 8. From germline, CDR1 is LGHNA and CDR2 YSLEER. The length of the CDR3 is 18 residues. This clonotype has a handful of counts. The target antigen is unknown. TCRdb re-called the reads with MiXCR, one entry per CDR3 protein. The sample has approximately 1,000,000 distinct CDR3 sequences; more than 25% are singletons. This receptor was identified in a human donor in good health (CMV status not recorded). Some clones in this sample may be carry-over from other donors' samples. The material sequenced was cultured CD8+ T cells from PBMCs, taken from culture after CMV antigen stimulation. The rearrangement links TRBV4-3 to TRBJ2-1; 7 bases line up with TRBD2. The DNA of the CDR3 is TGCGCCAGCAGCCAAGAACACCTAGCGGAGAGCTCCTACAATGAGCAGTTCTTC. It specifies CASSQEHLAESSYNEQFF.